One and the same sample provided the 25 T cell receptor beta chains below, sequenced in a study of blood T cell repertoires in COVID-19. Repertoires were generated with immunoSEQ multiplex PCR, while TCRdb's copy carries only in-frame clones and drops some. This sample has some 130,000 clones, with 70% to 90% found just once. Sequencing was performed on PBMCs or T cells enriched from blood (not recorded which). These receptors were collected from a woman between 45 and 65 years old who had recovered from COVID-19.

The V and J genes are TRBV25-1 and TRBJ1-2; TRBD1 agrees at 8 bases. The CDR3 totals 18 residues. With V trimmed by 2 bases and J by 0 bases, 11 bases remained unmatched. The V gene's germline CDR1 is MGHDK and CDR2 SYGVNS. CDR3 bases: TGTGCCAGCAGTGAACCGCCCGGGACAGGACCCTCTAACTATGGCTACACCTTC. Translating it yields CASSEPPGTGPSNYGYTF.

V gene TRBV4-1 combines with J gene TRBJ1-1, with 7 bases identical to TRBD1. J gave up 4 bases and V 3 bases, and 5 bases lay outside the gene matches. Germline CDR1 and CDR2: MGHRA and YSYEKL. This CDR3 is built from 14 residues. Here the CDR3 reads CASSQLRGSTEAFF. As DNA, the CDR3 is TGCGCCAGCAGCCAGCTCAGGGGGTCCACTGAAGCTTTCTTT.

The gene calls are TRBV27 and TRBJ1-4; 8 positions match TRBD1. Looked up from germline, CDR1 is MNHEY and CDR2 is SMNVEV (reference sequence). Trimming at V came to 7 bases and at J to 5 bases, leaving 6 bases not matched to a gene. CDR3 length: 14 amino acids. The CDR3 is CASTSDRENEKLFF. The CDR3 DNA is TGTGCCAGCACCTCGGACAGGGAAAATGAAAAACTGTTTTTT.

This clone was observed a few times. The genes are TRBV2 and TRBJ2-3; the match to TRBD1 covers 10 bases. In germline, CDR1 is SNHLY, CDR2 FYNNEI. The V and J ends lost 6 bases and 2 bases, in that order; junction bases with no gene match: 8. CDR3 size: 16 residues. The CDR3 spells CASSPGDRGPTDTQYF. As DNA, the CDR3 is TGTGCCAGCAGCCCGGGGGACAGGGGACCCACAGATACGCAGTATTTT.

This CDR3 reads CASSPDRPYEQYF. For the CDR3, the DNA is TGTGCCAGCAGTCCGGACAGACCCTACGAGCAGTACTTC. V and J are TRBV12-3 or TRBV12-4 and TRBJ2-7; D is perhaps TRBD1 (6 bases). The V end was cut by 5 bases, the J end by 2 bases, with 10 bases between. This CDR3 has 13 residues.

The chain uses TRBV5-1 and TRBJ1-1; TRBD1 aligns across 8 bases. Germline CDR1 is SGHRS and CDR2 is YFSETQ. The CDR3 spans 15 residues. The junction had 9 bases not matched to a gene; V was cut back by 5 bases and J by 3 bases. The CDR3 loop is CASSTWTGIDTEAFF. The CDR3, as DNA: TGCGCCAGCAGTACATGGACAGGGATCGACACTGAAGCTTTCTTT.

The V call is TRBV7-6, the J call TRBJ2-1; 12 bases agree with TRBD2. The germline V gene encodes CDR1 SGHVS and CDR2 FNYEAQ. V lost 1 base and J lost 10; bases outside the gene matches: 11. CDR3 length equals 17 residues. CDR3 DNA sequence: TGTGCCAGCAGCTTAGTACCTCCTAGCGGGGGGGCCCTCGAGCAGTTCTTC. It specifies CASSLVPPSGGALEQFF.

The sample holds one count of this clone. The chain employs TRBV6-1 and TRBJ2-1; 11 bases agree with TRBD2. Germline V lookup: CDR1 MNHNS, CDR2 SASEGT. The CDR3 length is 15 residues. V lost 2 bases and J lost 9; bases outside the gene matches: 6. This chain's CDR3 is CASSERTSGFSEQFF. DNA for the CDR3: TGTGCCAGCAGTGAAAGGACTAGCGGGTTTAGTGAGCAGTTCTTC.

The J gene is TRBJ1-4, the V gene TRBV2; no reliable D call. Trimming cost V 3 bases and J 8 bases, with 13 bases left between them. CDR3 length: 14 residues. CDR1 is SNHLY and CDR2 is FYNNEI in the germline V gene. The CDR3 protein is CASSERGLGEKLFF. The CDR3 DNA sequence: TGTGCCAGCAGTGAGAGAGGGTTGGGGGAAAAACTGTTTTTT.

In its sample, this clone was seen a few times. V is TRBV7-9 and J is TRBJ1-1, with D possibly TRBD1 on 6 matching bases. The CDR3 is 14 residues long. V dropped 5 bases and J dropped 5 bases, with 15 bases sitting between them. Germline lookup yields CDR1 SEHNR and CDR2 FQNEAQ (reference sequence). Here the CDR3 reads CASSQTDRRTEAFF. The CDR3 DNA reads TGTGCCAGCAGCCAAACCGACAGGAGAACTGAAGCTTTCTTT.

In this sample, this clone turned up once. The chain employs TRBV5-5 and TRBJ2-5; D gene uncertain. Trimming stripped 3 bases from V and 5 bases from J, with 8 bases between. Germline CDR1 is SGHKS and CDR2 is YYEKEE (reference sequence). The CDR3 has 12 residues. For the CDR3, the DNA is TGTGCCAGCAGCTCCCCCGGGGAGACCCAGTACTTC. Translating gives CASSSPGETQYF.

The chain recombines TRBV18 with TRBJ2-1, with D possibly matching TRBD1 (6 bases). The V end was cut by 3 bases, the J end by 4 bases, with 13 bases between. The CDR3 totals 15 residues. CDR1 and CDR2 (germline): KGHSH, LQKENI. As DNA, the CDR3 is TGTGCCAGCTCACCGGCAGGGGTAGTTTACAATGAGCAGTTCTTC. It yields the protein CASSPAGVVYNEQFF.

This chain links TRBV11-3 with TRBJ1-6; no firm D call. The CDR3 loop spans 12 amino acids. The germline V gene encodes CDR1 SGHNT and CDR2 YENEEA. Trimming left V 0 bases short and J 12 bases short, with 6 bases between. The CDR3 bases are TGTGCCAGCAGCTTAGACCGGGGACCCCTCCACTTT. Translated: CASSLDRGPLHF.

The chain links TRBV10-1 to TRBJ2-7; D may be TRBD1 (6 bases). The V end was cut by 2 bases, the J end by 2 bases, with 10 bases between. This CDR3 is 14 amino acids long. CDR1 WNHNN and CDR2 SYGVQD come from the germline V gene (reference sequence). The chain's CDR3 is CASSESRGTYEQYF. The CDR3, as DNA: TGCGCCAGCAGTGAGAGCAGGGGAACCTACGAGCAGTACTTC.

The V call is TRBV3-1 (or the pseudogene TRBV3-2), the J call TRBJ1-3, with a weak D call TRBD1 (5 bases). This CDR3 region has 17 residues. Trimming pared 4 bases from V and 1 base from J, leaving 17 bases between. Germline CDR1 LGHDT, CDR2 YNNKEL (reference sequence). CDR3 sequence reads: CASSLTGGIESGNTIYF. The CDR3 bases are TGTGCCAGCAGCCTTACGGGGGGAATAGAATCTGGAAACACCATATATTTT.

The CDR3 loop reads CASSREGTYGYTF. CDR3 DNA sequence: TGTGCCAGCAGCCGGGAGGGGACCTATGGCTACACCTTC. The chain employs TRBV6-5 and TRBJ1-2; tentatively, D is TRBD1 (5 bases). Germline V gives CDR1 MNHEY, CDR2 SVGAGI. The length of the CDR3 is 13 residues. Trimming took off 6 bases at V and 4 bases at J, with 12 bases between the two ends.

The chain joins TRBV5-1 to TRBJ2-5, with D perhaps TRBD2 (7 bases). Germline CDR1 SGHRS, CDR2 YFSETQ. This CDR3 region has 13 residues. Trimming cost V 0 bases and J 5 bases, with 8 bases left between them. The CDR3 sequence: CASSLGGGETQYF. The CDR3 bases are TGCGCCAGCAGCTTGGGGGGGGGCGAGACCCAGTACTTC.

The rearrangement uses TRBV30 and TRBJ2-5; D may be TRBD2 (6 bases). CDR3 size: 11 residues. The V gene's germline CDR1 is GTSNPN and CDR2 SVGIG (reference sequence). The V and J ends lost 1 base and 7 bases respectively, with 7 bases between them. The DNA for the CDR3 is TGTGCCTGGAGTGGGCGGGGGACCCAGTACTTC. As protein: CAWSGRGTQYF.

This rearrangement joins TRBV27 to TRBJ2-7, with 11 bases matching TRBD1. The V gene's germline CDR1 is MNHEY and CDR2 SMNVEV (reference sequence). With V trimmed by 3 bases and J by 2 bases, 12 bases remained unmatched. The CDR3 contains 18 residues. CDR3 coding DNA: TGTGCCAGCAGTTTTTTGGACAGGGGGCGAGAAACAACCTACGAGCAGTACTTC. Amino acid sequence: CASSFLDRGRETTYEQYF.

The gene calls are TRBV7-3 and TRBJ2-5, with 13 bases fitting TRBD2. Germline V gene data show CDR1 as SGHTA and CDR2 as FQGTGA. Trimming at V came to 7 bases and at J to 5 bases, leaving 7 bases not matched to a gene. The CDR3 sequence is 15 residues long. CDR3 DNA: TGTGCCAGCACCTCCACTAGCGGGGGGGCGGAGACCCAGTACTTC. Its translation: CASTSTSGGAETQYF. Drawing the rest from reference TRBV7-3 and TRBJ2-5, the complete variable domain is GAGVSQTPSNKVTEKGKYVELRCDPISGHTALYWYRQSLGQGPEFLIYFQGTGAADDSGLPNDRFFAVRPEGSVSTLKIQRTERGDSAVYLCASTSTSGGAETQYFGPGTRLLVL.

There are a few counts of this clone. V and J are TRBV7-9 and TRBJ2-7, with D uncertain. Trimming took off 5 bases at V and 9 bases at J, with 23 bases between the two ends. The CDR3 runs to 15 residues. The germline V gene encodes CDR1 SEHNR and CDR2 FQNEAQ (reference sequence). The CDR3 spells CASSPPAATTTTQYF. Here the CDR3 DNA reads TGTGCCAGCAGCCCCCCTGCGGCTACTACTACGACGCAGTACTTC.

The gene calls are TRBV12-3 or TRBV12-4 and TRBJ1-2; a possible D gene is TRBD1 (5 bases). The CDR3 runs to 11 residues. Trimming left V 7 bases short and J 5 bases short, with 8 bases between. The CDR3 sequence: CASTGAYGYTF. In nucleotides, the CDR3 is TGTGCCAGCACTGGGGCGTATGGCTACACCTTC.

The V and J genes are TRBV3-1 (or the pseudogene TRBV3-2) and TRBJ2-5, with 9 bases that match TRBD1. This CDR3 has 16 amino acids. Losses at the gene ends were 1 base for V and 3 bases for J; bases not matched to a gene: 6. The germline V gene has CDR1 LGHDT and CDR2 YNNKEL (reference sequence). The CDR3 protein is CASSQVMGQGEETQYF. The CDR3 DNA reads TGTGCCAGCAGCCAAGTAATGGGACAGGGAGAAGAGACCCAGTACTTC.

The genes are TRBV12-5 and TRBJ1-1; D perhaps matches TRBD1 (5 bases). The CDR3 is 13 amino acids. V lost 5 bases and J lost 5, with 12 bases in between. Germline CDR1 is LGHNT and CDR2 is FRNRAP. The CDR3 loop reads CASGPAGRTEAFF. CDR3 nucleotide sequence: TGTGCTAGTGGTCCAGCAGGGAGGACTGAAGCTTTCTTT.

This clone was found a few times. This chain uses TRBV4-2 with TRBJ2-4, with TRBD1 matching 9 bases. The CDR3 extends over 18 amino acids. Germline CDR1 and CDR2: LGHNA and YNFKEQ. Trimming removed 4 bases from V and 3 bases from J; junction bases left unmatched: 13. In DNA, the CDR3 is TGTGCCAGCAGCCTGAATGCCGGGACAGGGTCTGTCAAAAACATTCAGTACTTC. Translating it yields CASSLNAGTGSVKNIQYF.